Following are 10 T cell receptor beta chains from one sample sequenced in a study of blood T cell repertoires in COVID-19. The assay was immunoSEQ multiplex PCR, and TCRdb's table has in-frame clones only and misses some. Of approximately 400,000 clones listed, roughly 90% are singletons. Sequencing was done on a sample of peripheral blood. These receptor sequences come from a man aged 35 to 55 with acute or convalescent COVID-19.

The chain employs TRBV3-1 (or the pseudogene TRBV3-2) and TRBJ1-2, with D possibly TRBD1 on 5 matching bases. The CDR3 runs 14 residues. Germline loops: CDR1 LGHDT, CDR2 YNNKEL (reference sequence). V shed 0 bases and J shed 8 bases, with 13 bases lying between them. CDR3 sequence (DNA): TGTGCCAGCAGCCAAGATCGGGGGTTGATAGGCTACACCTTC. The encoded protein is CASSQDRGLIGYTF.

The rearrangement joins TRBV28 to TRBJ1-2; tentative D call: TRBD1 (5 bases). CDR3 length: 13 residues. The V gene's germline CDR1 is MDHEN and CDR2 SYDVKM. The V gene lost 3 bases and the J gene lost 4 bases, with 9 bases spanning the gap. CDR3 nucleotides: TGTGCCAGCAGTTTCCAGGGCCTCTATGGCTACACCTTC. As protein: CASSFQGLYGYTF.

The V call is TRBV28, the J call TRBJ1-1; D is unclear. The CDR3 sequence is 16 residues long. Trimming left V 5 bases short and J 1 base short, with 17 bases between. Germline CDR1 is MDHEN and CDR2 is SYDVKM. The chain's CDR3 is CASSPVVGRGNTEAFF. The CDR3, as DNA: TGTGCCAGCAGTCCGGTAGTCGGGCGGGGGAACACTGAAGCTTTCTTT. The whole variable domain, remainder taken from reference TRBV28 and TRBJ1-1, is DVKVTQSSRYLVKRTGEKVFLECVQDMDHENMFWYRQDPGLGLRLIYFSYDVKMKEKGDIPEGYSVSREKKERFSLILESASTNQTSMYLCASSPVVGRGNTEAFFGQGTRLTVV.

The chain links TRBV5-6 to TRBJ2-1; D possibly corresponds to TRBD1 (6 bases). V lost 3 bases and J lost 8, with 12 bases in between. The CDR3 sequence is 13 residues long. Germline CDR1 reads SGHDT; CDR2 reads YYEEEE. The CDR3 DNA follows: TGTGCCAGCAGCTCCGGGACACTCCATGAGCAGTTCTTC. Its translation is CASSSGTLHEQFF.

The chain couples TRBV6-5 to TRBJ1-5, with 11 bases fitting TRBD1. Per germline, CDR1 MNHEY and CDR2 SVGAGI. The CDR3 contains 16 residues. Germline trimming cut 2 bases from V and 6 bases from J; bases unmatched to any gene: 6. The CDR3 protein is CASSYTGTGGGQPQHF. CDR3 DNA: TGTGCCAGCAGTTACACCGGGACAGGGGGAGGTCAGCCCCAGCATTTT.

The rearrangement uses TRBV7-9 and TRBJ2-7; 9 bases line up with TRBD1. In germline, CDR1 is SEHNR, CDR2 FQNEAQ (reference sequence). V lost 4 bases to trimming and J lost 3 bases; unmatched junction nucleotides: 7. This CDR3 spans 15 amino acids. The CDR3 here is CASSSRRTGDYEQYF. The CDR3 nucleotides are TGTGCCAGCAGCTCCAGAAGGACAGGGGACTACGAGCAGTACTTC. Full variable domain (remainder filled in from reference TRBV7-9 and TRBJ2-7): DTGVSQNPRHKITKRGQNVTFRCDPISEHNRLYWYRQTLGQGPEFLTYFQNEAQLEKSRLLSDRFSAERPKGSFSTLEIQRTEQGDSAMYLCASSSRRTGDYEQYFGPGTRLTVT.

The chain is built from TRBV7-6 and TRBJ1-2, with D uncertain. CDR1 and CDR2 from the germline V gene are SGHVS and FNYEAQ. CDR3 length equals 11 residues. V was clipped by 5 bases and J by 8 bases, with 9 bases between them. The CDR3 DNA reads as TGTGCCAGCAGCCTAAATAGAGGCTACACCTTC. Translation: CASSLNRGYTF.

The rearrangement joins TRBV9 to TRBJ2-1; TRBD2 matches 11 bases. Germline V gene data show CDR1 as SGDLS and CDR2 as YYNGEE. The J segment lost 4 bases and the V segment lost 4 bases, leaving 4 bases of the junction unmatched. The CDR3 has 15 residues. CDR3 nucleotide sequence: TGTGCCAGCAGCAAAGGGACTAGCGGATACAATGAGCAGTTCTTC. Translation: CASSKGTSGYNEQFF.

This chain links TRBV6-5 with TRBJ1-4, with D unresolved. Trimming took 0 bases from V and 10 from J, leaving 12 bases between them. From germline, CDR1 is MNHEY and CDR2 SVGAGI. The CDR3 runs to 14 residues. CDR3 region: CASSYSNLAVKLFF. The DNA for the CDR3 is TGTGCCAGCAGTTACTCGAATTTGGCTGTAAAACTGTTTTTT.

V is TRBV5-4 and J is TRBJ1-2; TRBD1 might be the D (5 bases). The CDR3 runs to 15 residues. The V and J ends lost 1 base and 5 bases respectively, with 15 bases between them. The V gene's germline CDR1 is SGHNT and CDR2 YYREEE (reference sequence). CDR3 region: CASSLSGENWYGYTF. The CDR3 DNA follows: TGTGCCAGCAGCTTGTCGGGGGAGAATTGGTATGGCTACACCTTC.